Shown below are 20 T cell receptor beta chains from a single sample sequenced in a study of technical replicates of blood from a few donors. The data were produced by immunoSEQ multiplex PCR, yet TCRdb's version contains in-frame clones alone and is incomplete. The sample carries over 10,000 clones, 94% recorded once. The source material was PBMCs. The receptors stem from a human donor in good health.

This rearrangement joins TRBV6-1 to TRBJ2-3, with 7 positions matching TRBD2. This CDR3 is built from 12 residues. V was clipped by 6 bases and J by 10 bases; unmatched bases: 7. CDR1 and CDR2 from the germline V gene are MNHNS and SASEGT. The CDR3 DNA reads TGTGCCAGCAGACCGACTAGCAGCCCGCAGTATTTT. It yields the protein CASRPTSSPQYF.

CDR3 coding DNA: TGTGCCAGCAGCGAAGGCAGGGGGGAGTTTAATGAGCAGTTCTTC. Its translation: CASSEGRGEFNEQFF. The chain employs TRBV5-4 and TRBJ2-1; D may be TRBD1 (7 bases). The CDR3 has 15 amino acids. V shed 4 bases and J shed 7 bases, with 18 bases lying between them. Germline-derived CDR1 and CDR2 are SGHNT and YYREEE (reference sequence).

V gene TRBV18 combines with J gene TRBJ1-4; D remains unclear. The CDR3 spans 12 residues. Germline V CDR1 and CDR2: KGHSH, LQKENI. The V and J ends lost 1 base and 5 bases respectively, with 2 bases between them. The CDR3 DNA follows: TGTGCCAGCTCACCACTAAATGAAAAACTGTTTTTT. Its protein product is CASSPLNEKLFF.

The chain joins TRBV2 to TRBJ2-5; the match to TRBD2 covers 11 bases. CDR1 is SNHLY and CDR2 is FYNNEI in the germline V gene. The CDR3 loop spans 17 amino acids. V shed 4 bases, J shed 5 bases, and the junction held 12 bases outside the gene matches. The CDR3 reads CASSGGETSGTRETQYF. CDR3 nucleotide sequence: TGTGCCAGCAGTGGGGGGGAGACTAGCGGGACCAGGGAGACCCAGTACTTC.

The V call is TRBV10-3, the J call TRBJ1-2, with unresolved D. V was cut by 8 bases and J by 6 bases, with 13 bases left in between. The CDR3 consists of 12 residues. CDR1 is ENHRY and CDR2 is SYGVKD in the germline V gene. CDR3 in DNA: TGTGCCATCTCGATAGGTCTAGATGGCTACACCTTC. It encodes CAISIGLDGYTF.

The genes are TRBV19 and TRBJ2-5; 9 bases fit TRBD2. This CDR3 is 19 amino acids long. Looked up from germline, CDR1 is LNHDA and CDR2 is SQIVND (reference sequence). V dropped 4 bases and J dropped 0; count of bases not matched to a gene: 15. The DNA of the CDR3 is TGTGCCAGTAGTACTCTCCAGGAGGTTAGCGGGAGATACCAAGAGACCCAGTACTTC. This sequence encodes CASSTLQEVSGRYQETQYF.

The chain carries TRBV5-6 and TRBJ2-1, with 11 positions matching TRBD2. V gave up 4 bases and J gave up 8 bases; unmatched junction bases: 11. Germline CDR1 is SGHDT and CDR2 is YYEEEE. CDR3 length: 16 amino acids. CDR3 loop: CASSVGTSGRMDEQFF. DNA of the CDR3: TGTGCCAGCAGCGTCGGGACTAGCGGAAGGATGGATGAGCAGTTCTTC.

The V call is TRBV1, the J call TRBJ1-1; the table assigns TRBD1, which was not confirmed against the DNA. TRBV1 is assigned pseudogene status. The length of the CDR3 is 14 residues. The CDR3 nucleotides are TGCACCAGCAGCCAAGGGCCAGGGGACACTGAAGCTTTCTTT. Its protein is CTSSQGPGDTEAFF.

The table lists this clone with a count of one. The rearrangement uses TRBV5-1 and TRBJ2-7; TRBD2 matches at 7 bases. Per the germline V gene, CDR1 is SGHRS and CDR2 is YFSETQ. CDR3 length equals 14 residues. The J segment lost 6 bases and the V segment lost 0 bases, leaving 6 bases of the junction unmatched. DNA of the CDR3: TGCGCCAGCAGCTTGGGCGGGAGTCGAGGCGAGCAGTACTTC. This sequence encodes CASSLGGSRGEQYF.

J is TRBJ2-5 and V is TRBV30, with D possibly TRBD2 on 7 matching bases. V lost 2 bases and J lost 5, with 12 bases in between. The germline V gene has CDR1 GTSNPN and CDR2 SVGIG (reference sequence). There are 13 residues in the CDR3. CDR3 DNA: TGTGCCTGGAGTAAGGGGAGGGGGGAGACCCAGTACTTC. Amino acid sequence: CAWSKGRGETQYF.

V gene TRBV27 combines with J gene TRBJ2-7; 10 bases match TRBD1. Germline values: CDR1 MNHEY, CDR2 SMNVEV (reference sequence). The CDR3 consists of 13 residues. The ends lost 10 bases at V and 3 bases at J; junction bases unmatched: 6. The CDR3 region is CATGDRGNYEQYF. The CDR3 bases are TGTGCCACCGGGGACAGGGGTAACTACGAGCAGTACTTC.

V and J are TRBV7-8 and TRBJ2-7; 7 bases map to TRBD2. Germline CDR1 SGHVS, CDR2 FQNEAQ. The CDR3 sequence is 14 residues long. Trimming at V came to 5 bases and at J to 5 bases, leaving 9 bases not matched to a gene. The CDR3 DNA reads TGTGCCAGCAGCACCCGGACTAGGAAAAACGAGCAGTACTTC. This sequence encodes CASSTRTRKNEQYF.

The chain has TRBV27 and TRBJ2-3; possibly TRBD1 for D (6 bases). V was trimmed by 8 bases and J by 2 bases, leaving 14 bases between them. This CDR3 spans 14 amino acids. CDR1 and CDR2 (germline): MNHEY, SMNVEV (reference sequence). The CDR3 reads CASGTPAYTDTQYF. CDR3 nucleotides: TGTGCCAGCGGGACACCAGCATACACAGATACGCAGTATTTT.

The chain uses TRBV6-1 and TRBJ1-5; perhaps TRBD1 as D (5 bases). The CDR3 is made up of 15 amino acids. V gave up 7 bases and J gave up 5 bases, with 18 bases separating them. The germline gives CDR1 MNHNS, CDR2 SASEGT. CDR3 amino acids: CASKITLTVDQPQHF. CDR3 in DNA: TGTGCCAGCAAGATTACTCTGACAGTCGATCAGCCCCAGCATTTT.

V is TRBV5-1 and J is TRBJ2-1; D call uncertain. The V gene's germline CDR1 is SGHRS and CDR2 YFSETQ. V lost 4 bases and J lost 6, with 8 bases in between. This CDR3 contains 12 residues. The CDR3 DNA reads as TGCGCCAGCAGCCGAAGCTCCAATGAGCAGTTCTTC. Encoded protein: CASSRSSNEQFF.

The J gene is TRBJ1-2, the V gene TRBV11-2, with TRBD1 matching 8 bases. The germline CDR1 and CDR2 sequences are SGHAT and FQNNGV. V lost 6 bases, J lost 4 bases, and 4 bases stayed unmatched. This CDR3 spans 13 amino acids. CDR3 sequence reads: CASSPGGGYGYTF. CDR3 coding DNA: TGTGCCAGCAGTCCAGGGGGCGGCTATGGCTACACCTTC. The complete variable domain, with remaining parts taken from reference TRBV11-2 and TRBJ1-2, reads EAGVAQSPRYKIIEKRQSVAFWCNPISGHATLYWYQQILGQGPKLLIQFQNNGVVDDSQLPKDRFSAERLKGVDSTLKIQPAKLEDSAVYLCASSPGGGYGYTFGSGTRLTVV.

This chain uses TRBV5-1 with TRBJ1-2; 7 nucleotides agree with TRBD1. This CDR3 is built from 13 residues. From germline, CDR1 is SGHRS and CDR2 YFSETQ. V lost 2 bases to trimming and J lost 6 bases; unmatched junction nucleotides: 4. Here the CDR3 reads CASSLQGIDGYTF. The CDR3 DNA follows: TGCGCCAGCAGCTTACAGGGGATCGATGGCTACACCTTC.

CDR3 region: CASSERQGGTGELFF. As DNA, the CDR3 is TGTGCCAGCAGTGAGAGACAGGGAGGCACCGGGGAGCTGTTTTTT. The chain carries TRBV6-1 and TRBJ2-2, with D perhaps matching TRBD1 (7 bases). Germline V gene data show CDR1 as MNHNS and CDR2 as SASEGT. The ends were cut back, 3 bases at V and 4 bases at J, with 12 bases in the middle. This CDR3 region has 15 residues.

As DNA, the CDR3 is TGTGCCAGCTCCCGGGAGGCGGGCCCAGATACGCAGTATTTT. This translates into CASSREAGPDTQYF. The gene calls are TRBV9 and TRBJ2-3; 7 bases fit TRBD2. V lost 7 bases to trimming and J lost 4 bases; unmatched junction nucleotides: 9. The CDR3 extends over 14 amino acids. Looked up from germline, CDR1 is SGDLS and CDR2 is YYNGEE. The complete variable domain, with remaining parts taken from reference TRBV9 and TRBJ2-3, reads DSGVTQTPKHLITATGQRVTLRCSPRSGDLSVYWYQQSLDQGLQFLIQYYNGEERAKGNILERFSAQQFPDLHSELNLSSLELGDSALYFCASSREAGPDTQYFGPGTRLTVL.

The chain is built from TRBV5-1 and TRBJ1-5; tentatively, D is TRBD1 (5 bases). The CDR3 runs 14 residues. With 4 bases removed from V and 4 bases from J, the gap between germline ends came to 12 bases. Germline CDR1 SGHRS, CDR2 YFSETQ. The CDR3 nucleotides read TGCGCCAGCAGCCTAGGGACTGCAAATCAGCCCCAGCATTTT. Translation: CASSLGTANQPQHF.